The present T cell receptor (beta chain) was sequenced within a study of CD4+ T cells in melanoma. The method was immunoSEQ multiplex PCR; TCRdb's version includes in-frame clones alone and lacks a portion of them. The table includes 10,000 to 12,000 clones, 50% to 75% detected once. The V end lost 6 bases, the J end lost 3 bases, and 15 bases lay between the germline ends. The CDR3 is made up of 14 amino acids. Germline CDR1 is LNHDA and CDR2 is SQIVND (reference sequence). This clone was found a few times. As yet, its antigen is unknown. Study-level findings and limits: A reported correlation linked neoantigen-specific CD4+ T cells to CD8+, macrophage and B cell function. Reportedly, melanoma neoantigen-specific CD4+ T cells showed varied differentiation states.

The clonotype was recovered from a human donor with melanoma. Sequencing was performed on cells from a culture (not recorded whether cultured in vitro). J is TRBJ2-7 and V is TRBV19, with D perhaps assigned TRBD1 or TRBD2 (6 bases each). The CDR3 nucleotides are TGTGCCAGTAGCAAGGGGGGACCGGTCTACGAGCAGTACTTC. As protein: CASSKGGPVYEQYF.